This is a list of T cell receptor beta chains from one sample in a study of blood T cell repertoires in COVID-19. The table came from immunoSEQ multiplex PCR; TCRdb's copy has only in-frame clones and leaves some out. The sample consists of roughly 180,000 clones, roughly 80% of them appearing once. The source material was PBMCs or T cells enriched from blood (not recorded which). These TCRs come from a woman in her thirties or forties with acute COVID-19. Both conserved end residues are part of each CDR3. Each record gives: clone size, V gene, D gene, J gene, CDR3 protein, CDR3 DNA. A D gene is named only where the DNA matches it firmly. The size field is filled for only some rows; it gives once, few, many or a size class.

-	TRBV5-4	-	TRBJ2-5	CASSLRRIGETQYF	TGTGCCAGCAGCCTAAGGAGGATCGGAGAGACCCAGTACTTC
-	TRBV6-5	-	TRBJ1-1	CASSYAGVEAFF	TGTGCCAGCAGTTACGCGGGAGTGGAAGCTTTCTTT
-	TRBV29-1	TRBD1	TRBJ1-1	CSGGGQGGTAFF	TGCAGCGGAGGGGGCCAGGGAGGAACGGCTTTCTTT
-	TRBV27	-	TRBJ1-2	CASSFNSQGRGYTF	TGTGCCAGCAGTTTTAATTCCCAGGGAAGGGGCTACACCTTC
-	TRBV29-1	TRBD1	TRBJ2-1	CSVDRRQGARNEQFF	TGCAGCGTTGATCGGCGGCAGGGGGCTCGTAATGAGCAGTTCTTC
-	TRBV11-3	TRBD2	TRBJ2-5	CASVGLAGAQETQYF	TGTGCCAGCGTCGGTCTAGCGGGGGCCCAAGAGACCCAGTACTTC
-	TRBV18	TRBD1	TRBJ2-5	CASSRRDRETQYF	TGTGCCAGCTCACGAAGGGACAGGGAGACCCAGTACTTC
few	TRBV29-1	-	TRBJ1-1	CSVFLDTEAFF	TGCAGCGTCTTCCTAGACACTGAAGCTTTCTTT
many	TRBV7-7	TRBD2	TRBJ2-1	CASSETSGSVYNEQFF	TGTGCTAGCAGCGAGACTAGCGGGAGTGTCTACAATGAGCAGTTCTTC
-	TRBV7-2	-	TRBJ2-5	CASSFGLFGETQYF	TGTGCCAGCAGCTTCGGACTCTTCGGGGAGACCCAGTACTTC
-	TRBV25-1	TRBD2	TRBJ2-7	CASSELPKAGVGYEQYF	TGTGCCAGCAGTGAATTACCGAAGGCGGGAGTCGGGTACGAGCAGTACTTC
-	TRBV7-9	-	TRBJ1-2	CASSFRSLYGYTF	TGTGCCAGCAGCTTTCGTAGCCTCTATGGCTACACCTTC
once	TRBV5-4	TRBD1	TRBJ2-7	CASSLQTGNYEQYF	TGTGCCAGCAGCTTGCAGACAGGGAACTACGAGCAGTACTTC
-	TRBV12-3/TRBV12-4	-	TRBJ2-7	CASSLVPGYEQYF	TGTGCCAGCAGTTTAGTCCCAGGCTACGAGCAGTACTTC
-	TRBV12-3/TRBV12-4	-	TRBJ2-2	CASSPNTGELFF	TGTGCCAGCAGCCCTAACACCGGGGAGCTGTTTTTT
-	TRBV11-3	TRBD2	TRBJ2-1	CASSPGTSGINEQFF	TGTGCCAGCAGCCCCGGGACTAGCGGGATCAATGAGCAGTTCTTC
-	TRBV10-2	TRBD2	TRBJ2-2	CASSLTPPGGNTGELFF	TGCGCCAGCAGTTTGACCCCACCGGGGGGGAACACCGGGGAGCTGTTTTTT
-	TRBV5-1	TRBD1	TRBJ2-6	CASSFPGQGTGANVLTF	TGCGCCAGCAGCTTTCCGGGACAGGGGACCGGGGCCAACGTCCTGACTTTC
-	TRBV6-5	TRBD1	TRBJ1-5	CASSSSTGFGPQHF	TGTGCCAGCAGTTCGTCGACAGGGTTCGGACCCCAGCATTTT
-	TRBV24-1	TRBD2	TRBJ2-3	CATSEQLAGHTDTQYF	TGTGCCACCAGTGAACAACTAGCGGGACACACAGATACGCAGTATTTT
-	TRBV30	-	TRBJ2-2	CAWTGGTGELFF	TGTGCCTGGACTGGCGGGACCGGGGAGCTGTTTTTT
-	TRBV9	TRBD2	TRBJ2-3	CASSGAGEFRDTQYF	TGTGCCAGCAGCGGGGCGGGAGAATTTAGGGATACGCAGTATTTT
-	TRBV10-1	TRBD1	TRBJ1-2	CASSDSRDRDSYGYTF	TGCGCCAGCAGTGATTCCCGGGACAGGGATTCCTATGGCTACACCTTC
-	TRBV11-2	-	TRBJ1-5	CASSPRDGANQPQHF	TGTGCCAGCAGCCCGCGGGACGGAGCAAATCAGCCCCAGCATTTT
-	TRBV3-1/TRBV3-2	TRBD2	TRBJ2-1	CASSLGLAGGPYNEQFF	TGTGCCAGCAGCCTGGGACTAGCGGGAGGGCCCTACAATGAGCAGTTCTTC
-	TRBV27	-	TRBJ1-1	CASRPYPGKTEAFF	TGTGCCAGCCGGCCATATCCAGGGAAGACTGAAGCTTTCTTT
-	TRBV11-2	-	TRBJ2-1	CASSLGSTSSYNEQFF	TGTGCCAGCAGCTTAGGTTCGACAAGCTCCTACAATGAGCAGTTCTTC
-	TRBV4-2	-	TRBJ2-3	CASSQDRRDTQYF	TGTGCCAGCAGCCAAGATCGGAGAGATACGCAGTATTTT
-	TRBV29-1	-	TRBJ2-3	CSVDTTRDTQYF	TGCAGCGTTGACACTACCCGGGATACGCAGTATTTT
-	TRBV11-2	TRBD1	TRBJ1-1	CASSKQGAGLGTEAFF	TGTGCCAGCAGTAAACAGGGGGCCGGCCTCGGCACTGAAGCTTTCTTT
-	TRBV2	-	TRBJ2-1	CASKGSEHNEQFF	TGTGCCAGCAAGGGTAGCGAGCACAATGAGCAGTTCTTC
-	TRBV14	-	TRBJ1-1	CASSQVGAFNTEAFF	TGTGCCAGCAGCCAAGTAGGGGCCTTCAACACTGAAGCTTTCTTT
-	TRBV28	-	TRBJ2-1	CASSRPSREQFF	TGTGCCAGCAGTCGACCTAGTAGGGAGCAGTTCTTC
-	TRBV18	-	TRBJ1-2	CASSPSGDYGYTF	TGTGCCAGCTCACCATCAGGGGACTATGGCTACACCTTC
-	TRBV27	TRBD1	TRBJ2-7	CASSPQGARNEQYF	TGTGCCAGCAGCCCCCAGGGGGCGCGTAACGAGCAGTACTTC
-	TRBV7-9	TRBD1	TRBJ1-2	CASSLGGTALPYGYTF	TGTGCCAGCAGCTTAGGGGGGACAGCCCTCCCTTATGGCTACACCTTC
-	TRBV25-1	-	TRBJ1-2	CASSNYQGRGYGYTF	TGTGCCAGCAGTAATTATCAAGGCAGGGGCTATGGCTACACCTTC
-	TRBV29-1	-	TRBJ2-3	CSVGGRVADTQYF	TGCAGCGTTGGGGGCAGGGTGGCAGATACGCAGTATTTT
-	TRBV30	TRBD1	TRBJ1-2	CAWSLDRSSYGYTF	TGTGCCTGGAGTCTGGACAGGTCTAGCTATGGCTACACCTTC
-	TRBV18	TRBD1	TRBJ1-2	CASSSRQGAQGYYGYTF	TGTGCCAGCTCATCTCGACAGGGGGCGCAGGGGTACTATGGCTACACCTTC
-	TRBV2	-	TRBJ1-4	CASRAGPFSTNEKLFF	TGTGCCAGCAGGGCGGGCCCCTTCTCGACTAATGAAAAACTGTTTTTT
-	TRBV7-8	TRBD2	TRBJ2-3	CASSLLAVSGRFSDTQYF	TGTGCCAGCAGCTTATTAGCGGTCAGCGGGAGGTTTTCAGATACGCAGTATTTT